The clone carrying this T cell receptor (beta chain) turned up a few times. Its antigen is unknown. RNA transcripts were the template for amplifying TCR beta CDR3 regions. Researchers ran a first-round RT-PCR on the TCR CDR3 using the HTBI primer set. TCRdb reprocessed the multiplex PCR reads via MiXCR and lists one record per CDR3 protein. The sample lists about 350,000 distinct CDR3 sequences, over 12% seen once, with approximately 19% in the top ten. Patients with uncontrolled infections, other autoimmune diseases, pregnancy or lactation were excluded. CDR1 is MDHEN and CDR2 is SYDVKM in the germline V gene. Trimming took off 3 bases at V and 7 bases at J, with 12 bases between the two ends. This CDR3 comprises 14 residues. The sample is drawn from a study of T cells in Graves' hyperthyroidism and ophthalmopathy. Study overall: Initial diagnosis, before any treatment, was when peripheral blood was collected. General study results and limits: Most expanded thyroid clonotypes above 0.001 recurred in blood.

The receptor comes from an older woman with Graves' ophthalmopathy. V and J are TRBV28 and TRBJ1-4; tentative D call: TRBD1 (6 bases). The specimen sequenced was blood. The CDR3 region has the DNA TGTGCCAGCAGTTTCGGGGCAGGGGTTGAAAAACTGTTTTTT. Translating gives CASSFGAGVEKLFF.